This TCR beta chain emerged from a study of CDR3 diversity in severe acne. This CDR3 spans 13 amino acids. V shed 10 bases and J shed 2 bases, with 14 bases lying between them. The V gene's germline CDR1 is MNHNS and CDR2 SASEGT. TCRdb called the PCR reads again in MiXCR, with one record for every CDR3 protein. The sample includes tens of thousands of distinct CDR3 sequences, about 54% of them seen just once. The clonotype comes from a male donor in good health, without acne. The chain uses TRBV6-1 and TRBJ2-5, with D possibly called TRBD1 or TRBD2 (5 bases each). Sequencing used blood. CDR3 residues: CATARDRQETQYF. In DNA, the CDR3 is TGTGCCACCGCCCGGGACCGGCAAGAGACCCAGTACTTC.